This paragraph covers one T cell receptor (beta chain) sequence. This specimen comes from a study of patients and donors after allogeneic stem cell transplantation. TCRdb independently ran MiXCR on the RT-PCR reads; one entry per CDR3 protein. The sample lists some 960,000 distinct CDR3 sequences; roughly 17% were seen once. Between the trimmed V and J ends, which lost 6 bases and 10 bases, there was a span of 19 bases. This CDR3 is built from 14 residues. CDR1 is SNHLY and CDR2 is FYNNEI in the germline V gene. Material: blood, either unsorted or a sorted T cell fraction (not recorded which). The genes are TRBV2 and TRBJ1-5; D gene uncertain. The clonotype was recovered from a human donor who was either an allogeneic HSCT recipient or a stem cell or donor lymphocyte infusion donor (not recorded which). It is not recorded whose cells these are; they may come from a transplant donor. The CDR3 loop reads CASRDMAVYLPQHF. The CDR3 nucleotides read TGTGCCAGCAGAGACATGGCGGTTTATCTACCCCAGCATTTT.